These 12 T cell receptor beta chains were all obtained from the same sample, sequenced in a study of vaccination and CD4 T cells after COVID-19. Cultured CD4+ T-cell DNA underwent Oncomine TCR Beta short-read sequencing. TCRdb used MiXCR to reprocess the PCR reads, holding one entry per CDR3 protein. The sample includes thousands of distinct CDR3 sequences, approximately 59% seen only once; the top ten take around 25%. Their cognate antigens are unknown. As to treatment: roughly ten-day PBMC culture with coronavirus spike peptide pools or control peptides (ViraFEST assay). It was before the COVID-19 pandemic (2011-2018) that the unexposed donor's CD4+ T cells were collected. Specimen: CD4+ T cells from blood, cultured in vitro. The receptors shown here come from a human donor in good health.

The chain is built from TRBV24-1 and TRBJ2-5; 8 bases fit TRBD2. CDR1 is KGHDR, CDR2 SFDVKD, per germline. Trimming removed 4 bases from V and 5 bases from J; junction bases left unmatched: 11. The CDR3 has 16 residues. The CDR3 nucleotides are TGTGCCACCAGTGAGAGCGGGGGCCCCGCCGGGGAGACCCAGTACTTC. It codes for CATSESGGPAGETQYF.

The V and J genes are TRBV30 and TRBJ1-1, with D unclear. The CDR3 length is 13 residues. V lost 3 bases and J lost 2, with 10 bases in between. Germline assignment: CDR1 GTSNPN and CDR2 SVGIG (reference sequence). The CDR3 coding sequence is TGTGCCTGGAGGGTGGAGGGTAACACTGAAGCTTTCTTT. This encodes CAWRVEGNTEAFF.

The CDR3 is CASSRTSGDRETQYF. CDR3 nucleotide sequence: TGCGCCAGCAGCCGGACTAGCGGGGATCGAGAGACCCAGTACTTC. The V call is TRBV10-2, the J call TRBJ2-5, with TRBD2 identical over 12 bases. From germline, CDR1 is WSHSY and CDR2 SAAADI. The CDR3 length is 15 residues. V gave up 6 bases and J gave up 4 bases; unmatched junction bases: 6.

CDR3 DNA sequence: TGTGCCAGCAGTTGGGGGGGGTCCCAACTCTACGAGCAGTACTTC. Translation gives CASSWGGSQLYEQYF. The rearrangement joins TRBV6-2 or TRBV6-3 to TRBJ2-7; 7 bases map to TRBD2. The CDR3 has 15 residues. V dropped 4 bases and J dropped 3; count of bases not matched to a gene: 9. The V gene's germline CDR1 is MNHEY and CDR2 SVGEGT.

The chain has TRBV27 and TRBJ1-1, with no clear D. CDR1 is MNHEY, CDR2 SMNVEV, per germline (reference sequence). The CDR3 has 18 residues. Trimming stripped 0 bases from V and 1 base from J, with 18 bases between. CDR3 DNA sequence: TGTGCCAGCAGTTTATCTTCCCCACGGACTGTCCCGAACACTGAAGCTTTCTTT. It encodes CASSLSSPRTVPNTEAFF.

In this sample, this clonotype turned up a few times. The chain combines TRBV6-1 with TRBJ2-4, with 8 bases aligning to TRBD2. J was trimmed by 2 bases and V by 3 bases; bases with no gene match: 3. CDR3 size: 15 residues. CDR1 and CDR2 from the germline V gene are MNHNS and SASEGT. CDR3: CASSEAGGTKNIQYF. The CDR3 DNA reads as TGTGCCAGCAGTGAGGCGGGGGGCACCAAAAACATTCAGTACTTC.

This clonotype occurred a few times. The chain combines TRBV25-1 with TRBJ2-7; D might be TRBD1 (5 bases). The V end lost 2 bases, the J end lost 4 bases, and 6 bases lay between the germline ends. The germline V gene encodes CDR1 MGHDK and CDR2 SYGVNS. This CDR3 is 12 amino acids long. This CDR3 reads CASSEQGYEQYF. The CDR3 nucleotides read TGTGCCAGCAGTGAACAGGGATACGAGCAGTACTTC.

This clonotype was seen more than once but under ten times. The chain couples TRBV27 to TRBJ1-6, with D maybe TRBD1 (5 bases). The germline V and J ends were trimmed by 2 bases and 7 bases, with 15 bases remaining between them. From germline, CDR1 is MNHEY and CDR2 SMNVEV (reference sequence). The CDR3 is 16 amino acids. CDR3 in amino acids: CASSLLAGRGNSPLHF. CDR3 DNA: TGTGCCAGCAGTTTACTCGCCGGGAGGGGAAATTCACCCCTCCACTTT.

The sample holds a few counts of this clonotype. CDR3 bases: TGTGCCAGCAGCCAGGGGACGGACCCTATAGGAGCTTTCTTT. Translating it yields CASSQGTDPIGAFF. V usage is TRBV6-1 and J usage is TRBJ1-1; D might be TRBD1 (6 bases). CDR3 length equals 14 residues. CDR1 is MNHNS and CDR2 is SASEGT in the germline V gene. With 6 bases removed from V and 10 bases from J, the gap between germline ends came to 21 bases.

This clonotype has just a few counts. CDR3 residues: CASSPPGDLWSYEQYF. The CDR3 DNA reads as TGTGCCAGCTCACCACCCGGGGACCTTTGGTCCTACGAGCAGTACTTC. The rearrangement joins TRBV18 to TRBJ2-7; D might be TRBD1 or TRBD2, each matching 5 bases. V was shortened by 0 bases and J by 1 base, with 13 bases between the two germline ends. The V gene's germline CDR1 is KGHSH and CDR2 LQKENI. The CDR3 has 16 residues.

J is TRBJ2-5 and V is TRBV28; D gene ambiguous. Trimming removed 8 bases at V and 1 base at J, with 14 bases between. The CDR3 contains 14 residues. Germline assignment: CDR1 MDHEN and CDR2 SYDVKM. CDR3 amino acids: CASLPRWVQETQYF. Written as DNA, the CDR3 is TGTGCCAGCCTCCCTCGGTGGGTCCAAGAGACCCAGTACTTC. Combining the CDR3 with reference TRBV28 and TRBJ2-5 gives the whole variable domain DVKVTQSSRYLVKRTGEKVFLECVQDMDHENMFWYRQDPGLGLRLIYFSYDVKMKEKGDIPEGYSVSREKKERFSLILESASTNQTSMYLCASLPRWVQETQYFGPGTRLLVL.

The chain carries TRBV6-1 and TRBJ2-7; the D is unclear. This CDR3 contains 14 residues. The V end was cut by 8 bases, the J end by 9 bases, with 23 bases between. The germline V gene encodes CDR1 MNHNS and CDR2 SASEGT. CDR3: CASAKFSGNAAQYF. The CDR3 coding sequence is TGTGCCAGCGCGAAATTCAGTGGCAATGCGGCGCAGTACTTC.